A single sample gave rise to the 5 T cell receptor beta chains below, sequenced in a study of shared clonotypes between healthy human individuals. Measured with immunoSEQ multiplex PCR; TCRdb has only the in-frame clones, and not every one. The table includes more than 550,000 clones, 72% detected once. Input material: memory CD4+ T cells sorted from blood. Subset indicated: CD45RA-negative fraction. The source of these receptors is a woman in her 30s in good health.

The sample holds a few counts of this clone. The chain couples TRBV11-3 to TRBJ2-3; 8 bases line up with TRBD2. Trimming removed 5 bases from V and 4 bases from J; junction bases left unmatched: 11. The CDR3 is made up of 16 amino acids. Germline V CDR1 and CDR2: SGHNT, YENEEA. The CDR3, as DNA: TGTGCCAGCAGCAAAAACGGGGGGGCCGTCCCAGATACGCAGTATTTT. Protein product: CASSKNGGAVPDTQYF.

V gene TRBV18 combines with J gene TRBJ2-1; TRBD2 might be the D (5 bases). The CDR3 sequence is 16 residues long. Germline CDR1 and CDR2: KGHSH and LQKENI. Trimming took 0 bases from V and 3 from J, leaving 12 bases between them. The CDR3 reads CASSPPGSADYNEQFF. The CDR3 DNA reads as TGTGCCAGCTCACCACCGGGGAGTGCCGACTACAATGAGCAGTTCTTC. The full variable domain, completed using reference TRBV18 and TRBJ2-1, is NAGVMQNPRHLVRRRGQEARLRCSPMKGHSHVYWYRQLPEEGLKFMVYLQKENIIDESGMPKERFSAEFPKEGPSILRIQQVVRGDSAAYFCASSPPGSADYNEQFFGPGTRLTVL.

This clone appeared a few times. V is TRBV7-9 and J is TRBJ1-1, with 9 bases matching TRBD1. The CDR3 runs 13 residues. The trim removed 5 bases at V and 7 bases at J, leaving 5 bases unmatched. The V gene's germline CDR1 is SEHNR and CDR2 FQNEAQ (reference sequence). The CDR3 region is CASSPGQGDEAFF. For the CDR3, the DNA is TGTGCCAGCAGCCCGGGACAGGGAGATGAAGCTTTCTTT.

This chain joins TRBV15 and TRBJ2-7; 8 positions match TRBD1. Germline CDR1 reads LNHNV; CDR2 reads YYDKDF (reference sequence). This CDR3 contains 15 residues. V lost 5 bases to trimming and J lost 0 bases; unmatched junction nucleotides: 6. CDR3 region: CATSPRDRSSYEQYF. DNA of the CDR3: TGTGCCACCAGCCCCCGGGACAGGAGCTCCTACGAGCAGTACTTC.

The chain carries TRBV5-1 and TRBJ2-7, with D possibly TRBD1 on 6 matching bases. The germline V and J ends were trimmed by 4 bases and 6 bases, with 11 bases remaining between them. Germline V lookup: CDR1 SGHRS, CDR2 YFSETQ. The CDR3 runs 12 residues. CDR3 loop: CASSTKGGEQYF. In DNA form, the CDR3 reads TGCGCCAGCAGCACAAAAGGGGGCGAGCAGTACTTC.